The following is a T cell receptor (beta chain) sequence with its context. Antigen specificity is unknown. Each donor was healthy, and each was a bone marrow donor. Use of 60 Vbeta and 13 Jbeta primers characterized the PCR. Measured with immunoSEQ multiplex PCR; TCRdb has only the in-frame clones, and not every one. Of approximately 160,000 clones detected, approximately 70% appear once; the ten largest clones hold 2.5% to 3.5%. The source of the sample is a study of cytomegalovirus exposure and HLA in healthy donors. Study-wide findings and caveats: Cytomegalovirus-associated status was assigned to 164 TCR beta chains. Highly shared variants forming one cluster were likely a sequencing artifact.

This TCR came from a woman aged 40 to 49 in good health and CMV-seropositive. Sequences were obtained from PBMCs.

As DNA, the CDR3 is TGCGCCAGCAGCCAAGATCGTAGGGGCGATACGCAGTATTTT. Translated, it gives CASSQDRRGDTQYF. This rearrangement joins TRBV4-3 to TRBJ2-3, with TRBD1 as a possible D gene (5 bases). V was cut by 0 bases and J by 6 bases, with 10 bases left in between. The germline V gene encodes CDR1 LGHNA and CDR2 YSLEER. The length of the CDR3 is 14 residues.